Listed below are T cell receptor beta chains from one sample, sequenced in a study of cytomegalovirus exposure and HLA in healthy donors. Assay used: immunoSEQ multiplex PCR; TCRdb lists only in-frame clones, some missing. The top ten hold over 2.5% of the sample, which has approximately 69,000 clones, more than 75% seen once. The specimen sequenced was PBMCs. The receptor source for this set is a man younger than 35 in good health and CMV-seronegative. CDR3s include the opening cysteine and the closing phenylalanine or tryptophan. D genes are given only for firm matches. A row's size may be missing; if present it is once, few, many or a size class.

NA,14,TRBV6-4,TRBD1,TRBJ1-1,TGTGCCAGCAGTCCGACAGGGATCAACACTGAAGCTTTCTTT,CASSPTGINTEAFF
NA,15,TRBV18,NA,TRBJ2-5,TGTGCCAGCTCACCAATTTTTCAGGCTCAAGGGGCCCAGTACTTC,CASSPIFQAQGAQYF
NA,16,TRBV5-1,TRBD2,TRBJ2-3,TGCGCCAGCAGCTTGGTTGATAGCGGGGGGACAGATACGCAGTATTTT,CASSLVDSGGTDTQYF
NA,12,TRBV5-6,NA,TRBJ1-1,TGTGCCAGCAGCGAGGGAAACACTGAAGCTTTCTTT,CASSEGNTEAFF
once,18,TRBV2,TRBD1,TRBJ1-5,TGTGCCAGCGTCAGGGACAGGGGCATGGGAGGGGGCAATCAGCCCCAGCATTTT,CASVRDRGMGGGNQPQHF
NA,17,TRBV2,NA,TRBJ1-1,TGTGCCAGCAGGGGGACATTGACCACTTTGATGAACACTGAAGCTTTCTTT,CASRGTLTTLMNTEAFF
NA,14,TRBV7-2,NA,TRBJ2-2,TGTGCCAGCAGCTTAGTAGCGGTTGGCGGGGAGCTGTTTTTT,CASSLVAVGGELFF
NA,13,TRBV11-1,NA,TRBJ2-7,TGTGCCAGCAGCTTAGGGCGGGACTACGAGCAGTACTTC,CASSLGRDYEQYF
NA,13,TRBV27,NA,TRBJ1-1,TGTGCCAGCAGATCCGGGGGTTACGCTGAAGCTTTCTTT,CASRSGGYAEAFF
NA,13,TRBV7-9,NA,TRBJ2-1,TGTTCCAGCAGCTATGGAGAATTCAATGAGCAGTTCTTC,CSSSYGEFNEQFF
NA,14,TRBV4-3,TRBD1,TRBJ1-1,TGCGCCAGCAGACAACAGGGGGCTGAGGGTGAAGCTTTCTTT,CASRQQGAEGEAFF
NA,17,TRBV7-2,TRBD2,TRBJ2-3,TGTGCCAGCAGCCCGACTAGCGGGGGGCCGGGCACAGATACGCAGTATTTT,CASSPTSGGPGTDTQYF